The present T cell receptor beta chain was sequenced within a study of regulatory T cells in long-lasting Graves disease listed by TCRdb under 2021. Turning to the overall study: Newly diagnosed Graves' disease patients had taken antithyroid drugs for less than 3 months. This study used TCR sequencing and RNA sequencing of peripheral blood to compare persistent Graves' disease patients against newly diagnosed Graves' disease patients. The study was registered as a clinical trial and conducted in China. A total of about 33 samples underwent TCR sequencing, from around 13 patients with persistent Graves' disease and some 20 patients with newly diagnosed Graves' disease. The study at large found these results: Persistent disease showed preferential use of TRBV28, TRBJ1-2 and TRBJ2-5, whereas newly diagnosed disease favored TRBV20-1 and TRBJ2-1. Peripheral blood alone was examined, since thyroid tissue, which constituted the primary lesion, could not be accessed. Sequencing and analysis were limited to the TCR beta chain. Compared with newly diagnosed patients, patients with persistent Graves' disease had lower TCR Shannon entropy and fewer highly expanded clones, which suggests clonal expansion. Patients with persistent disease shared more public clonotypes (over 2,500) than newly diagnosed patients did (966). The small sample size was acknowledged by the authors as a limitation that may reduce accuracy.

This clonotype was found many times. No antigen is known for it. No much larger clonotype is one base removed from it; base qualities were not supplied. The protocol used for the library was multiplex PCR. The sequencer listed for this sample is Illumina HiSeq 4000. To build TCR beta libraries, CDR3 regions were amplified by Arm-PCR using iRepertoire HTBI primers. Before sequencing, the PCR products underwent gel purification. Turning to the authors' computational methods: A total of some 60 TRBV and under 15 TRBJ segments were identified across samples and were used for gene usage analysis of CDR3 amino acid clonotypes. COPE and FqMerger were used to merge filtered high-quality paired reads into contigs. Contigs were aligned with BLAST to IMGT TRBV, TRBD and TRBJ reference genes, and CDR3 was defined per IMGT. Clonotypes above 0.1% frequency were classified as highly expanded clones. Shannon entropy was used to measure repertoire diversity, and the Gini coefficient was used to measure V-J evenness. A clonotype found in more than one individual was treated as public. TCRdb trimmed the raw reads at Q25, called clones with MiXCR and kept productive beta chains. Under each unique CDR3 protein, matching rows form one entry showing the most common genes and DNA. TCRdb, rather than the study authors, made the V and J calls. A total of more than 450,000 distinct CDR3 sequences appear in this sample, around 12% of them only once. The top ten constitute approximately 9.6% of the sample.

Taken with the paper, the label for time point translates to: newly diagnosed GD, antithyroid drugs for less than 3 months. For both TCR sequencing and RNA sequencing, RNA was extracted from PBMCs using TRIzol. The diagnosis of Graves' disease followed American Thyroid Association guidelines. Recruitment of patients was carried out at an endocrinology department in Xi'an, China. Each patient gave 7.5 to 10 milliliters of peripheral blood, collected in an EDTA anticoagulant tube. Ficoll Paque Plus density gradient separation was used to isolate PBMCs, and no further T cell sorting was performed. An Agilent 2100 Bioanalyzer and agarose gel were used to check RNA quality, while a NanoDrop 2000 measured RNA concentration. The CDR3 sequence holds 13 residues, the cysteine and phenylalanine included. Here the CDR3 DNA is all that survives: 39 bases in frame from base 1. Taken from the germline V gene (reference sequence), the CDR1 and CDR2 loops are DFQATT and SNEGSKA. The V and J ends are trimmed by 6 bases and 5 bases, leaving 13 bases between them.

These data also featured in a second study, about T cells in Graves' hyperthyroidism and ophthalmopathy. As described in the second report: Stable Graves' hyperthyroidism was defined as the absence of progression to ophthalmopathy over 18 months of follow-up. Hyperthyroidism patients were aged 18 to 65 years and newly diagnosed, with disease duration of less than 2 months. The study excluded patients with uncontrolled infections, other autoimmune diseases, pregnancy or lactation. Diagnoses were based on clinical symptoms, serum thyroxine and TRAb, thyroid ultrasound and orbital computed tomography. The TCR CDR3 was subjected to a first round of RT-PCR using the HTBI primer set and the Qiagen OneStep RT-PCR kit. Most expanded thyroid clonotypes (frequency above 0.001) were also detected in blood, a finding suggesting that blood repertoires may reflect thyroid immune responses. In cross-validation, a model built on a 13 V-J signature told ophthalmopathy apart from stable hyperthyroidism with under 90% sensitivity and about 81% specificity, and in testing the same model reached 80%/75%. During validation, the model predicted progression to ophthalmopathy a median of roughly 7.1 months ahead of onset, with around 70% sensitivity and 72% to 80% specificity. TCR V-J signatures able to tell the groups apart were searched for in a discovery cohort of approximately 95 patients, of whom roughly 42 had Graves' ophthalmopathy and around 58 had stable Graves' hyperthyroidism. An independent validation cohort of 18 to 20 hyperthyroidism patients and 15 or so patients who later progressed to ophthalmopathy tested prospective prediction of ophthalmopathy. For training and testing, the 80 to 100 patients in the discovery cohort were randomly divided in a 7:3 ratio. In addition, the study compared T-cell repertoires in thyroid tissue and in blood from over 5 Graves' hyperthyroidism patients. Once sampling was done, hyperthyroidism patients were given methimazole at a starting dose of 30 mg daily, whereas ophthalmopathy patients were given high-dose intravenous methylprednisolone. A second multiplex PCR round built the libraries, followed by size selection and purification. Libraries were sequenced paired-end with 100 bp reads on an Illumina HiSeq2000. SOAPnuke was used to process the raw data, throwing out any read that contained adapters or uncalled bases, had a mean Phred below 15, or lacked an exact constant-primer or identifier match. COPE v1.2.5 was used to merge the high-quality paired reads, and each unique nucleotide sequence was defined as a clonotype. MiTCR v1.1 was used to align clonotypes to the IMGT TRBV, TRBD and TRBJ reference segments. The analysis included only V-J combinations with a frequency above 0.0001, which together covered roughly 99% of the repertoires. The TCS score was defined as the ratio of F50 (clonal expansion) to E x V (chaos), calculated using BLOSUM62-based TCRdist between CDR3 peptides within each V-J. Welch's t-statistics and random forest reduced roughly 500 V-J features to some 14, which were used in a naive Bayes classifier (R e1071). Sample size was not statistically predetermined, and investigators were not blinded to group allocation. TCR Vbeta CDR3 sequencing of 120 to 150 peripheral blood samples (under 45 ophthalmopathy, 75 hyperthyroidism and around 17 progressor patients) is reported in the paper.

Sequenced here: peripheral blood mononuclear cells (PBMCs), sampled at new diagnosis, from a patient treated with antithyroid drugs. The sequence derives from a woman in her twenties or thirties with Graves disease. Donor details come from another sample of the same person, matched by shared clones. The chain is made from TRBV20-1 and TRBJ2-2; the D gene is possibly TRBD1, with 6 bases matching. In nucleotide form, the sequence is TGCAGTGCACGCCCAAGGGGGACCGGGGAGCTGTTTTTT. Translated, it reads CSARPRGTGELFF.